What follows is one T cell receptor (beta chain) and its context. What it binds is unknown. This specimen comes from a study of response to subunit inactivated influenza vaccine. Study-level points and caveats: With each seasonal influenza vaccination, the authors suggested, few new T cells are recruited.

The CDR3 totals 14 residues. The germline V gene encodes CDR1 KGHSH and CDR2 LQKENI. V shed 3 bases, J shed 6 bases, and the junction held 3 bases outside the gene matches. TCRdb re-derived calls from the RT-PCR reads in MiXCR, one entry per CDR3 protein. The table includes 630,000 or so distinct CDR3 sequences, approximately 14% detected once. The V and J genes are TRBV18 and TRBJ2-1; the match to TRBD1 covers 9 bases. Material: PBMCs from blood, obtained roughly 13 days after vaccination. The TCR was taken from a man aged 50-60 years who received an inactivated influenza vaccine. The CDR3 here is CASSPRQGGNEQFF. The CDR3 coding sequence is TGTGCCAGCTCACCGCGACAGGGGGGCAATGAGCAGTTCTTC.